This T cell receptor (beta chain) originates from a study of shared clonotypes between healthy human individuals. The authors divided CD4+ cells into CD45RA+ naive and CD45RA-negative memory subsets. An even split of each subset's genomic DNA across several immunoSEQ plates was performed. Data came from immunoSEQ multiplex PCR; TCRdb stores just in-frame clones and leaves some out. Here the sample spans just over 2,000,000 clones, approximately 95% being singletons. This clone was observed once. Other nucleotide sequences in the sample specify the same CDR3. V gave up 1 base and J gave up 6 bases, with 11 bases separating them. Germline V gives CDR1 SGHAT, CDR2 FQNNGV. There are 14 residues in the CDR3.

Material: naive CD4+ T cells sorted from blood. Subset of the sample: CD45RA+ positively selected. This TCR was sampled from a man between 18 and 35 years old in good health. The chain links TRBV11-2 to TRBJ2-3; D may correspond to TRBD1 or TRBD2 (6 bases each). The CDR3 nucleotides read TGTGCCAGCAGCTTAGCGGGGGCCGGGGATACGCAGTATTTT. Amino acid sequence: CASSLAGAGDTQYF.